The 16 T cell receptor beta chains given below trace back to one sample, sequenced in a study of blood T cells in healthy people across ages. Alongside a J-beta primer mix, a sample-barcoded 5' primer served in a second PCR lasting about 7 to 12 cycles. TCRdb reanalysed the 5' RACE reads using MiXCR and keeps one entry per CDR3 protein. Of roughly 2 million distinct CDR3 sequences listed, roughly 52% were seen once; the top ten hold less than 2.5%. Sequenced: blood. These receptor sequences come from a woman in her 40s in good health.

This clonotype is a singleton in its sample. The V and J genes are TRBV20-1 and TRBJ1-5; 9 bases fit TRBD1. The CDR3 length is 16 residues. From germline, CDR1 is DFQATT and CDR2 SNEGSKA (reference sequence). V lost 1 base and J lost 2; bases outside the gene matches: 6. CDR3 protein: CSARATGGAGNQPQHF. CDR3 in DNA: TGCAGTGCTAGAGCTACAGGGGGCGCAGGCAATCAGCCCCAGCATTTT.

V and J are TRBV4-1 and TRBJ2-1; D might be TRBD1 (5 bases). Between the trimmed V and J ends, which lost 1 base and 4 bases, there was a span of 14 bases. CDR1 MGHRA and CDR2 YSYEKL come from the germline V gene. The CDR3 loop spans 16 amino acids. Written as DNA, the CDR3 is TGCGCCAGCAGCCAAGTTCCGCCAACAGGATACAATGAGCAGTTCTTC. Encoded protein: CASSQVPPTGYNEQFF.

The chain carries TRBV6-2 or TRBV6-3 and TRBJ2-1, with TRBD1 identical over 10 bases. CDR1 and CDR2 from the germline V gene are MNHEY and SVGEGT. This CDR3 region has 15 residues. V was pared by 7 bases and J by 8 bases, with 11 bases of the junction left unmatched. CDR3: CASMVRTGGLHEQFF. The CDR3 nucleotides are TGTGCCAGCATGGTAAGGACAGGGGGGCTCCATGAGCAGTTCTTC.

The CDR3 sequence: CASSSAGLAGYNEQFF. For the CDR3, the DNA is TGTGCCAGCAGTTCGGCGGGACTAGCGGGCTACAATGAGCAGTTCTTC. The chain employs TRBV6-5 and TRBJ2-1; 12 bases match TRBD2. Losses at the gene ends were 4 bases for V and 3 bases for J; bases not matched to a gene: 4. From germline, CDR1 is MNHEY and CDR2 SVGAGI. The CDR3 loop spans 16 amino acids.

This sequence joins TRBV6-1 and TRBJ2-5; either TRBD1 or TRBD2 may fit D (6 bases each). The CDR3 covers 15 residues. Germline V gives CDR1 MNHNS, CDR2 SASEGT. V was trimmed by 1 base and J by 5 bases, leaving 14 bases between them. CDR3 region: CASSEVKLGGETQYF. The CDR3 nucleotides are TGTGCCAGCAGTGAAGTTAAACTAGGGGGGGAGACCCAGTACTTC.

This clonotype has only a few counts. The chain links TRBV4-1 to TRBJ1-2; TRBD1 might be the D (5 bases). The CDR3 totals 15 residues. The germline CDR1 and CDR2 sequences are MGHRA and YSYEKL. V shed 0 bases and J shed 4 bases, with 12 bases lying between them. CDR3 sequence reads: CASSQDLRGTYGYTF. CDR3 DNA: TGCGCCAGCAGCCAAGATCTAAGGGGCACCTATGGCTACACCTTC.

V gene TRBV12-3 or TRBV12-4 combines with J gene TRBJ2-1; a possible D gene is TRBD2 (5 bases). The DNA end is a closer match to TRBJ2-7, so the J assignment may be wrong. CDR3 size: 16 residues. Written as DNA, the CDR3 is TGTGCCAGCAGTTTACCTAGCTCCAGCTCCTACAATGAGCAGTACTTC. Its protein product is CASSLPSSSSYNEQYF.

This clonotype was detected only a few times. The gene calls are TRBV20-1 and TRBJ2-7; 14 bases fit TRBD2. Germline values: CDR1 DFQATT, CDR2 SNEGSKA (reference sequence). The length of the CDR3 is 13 residues. In DNA, the CDR3 is TGCAGCGCGGGACTAGCGGGGGTATACGAGCAGTACTTC. Translating gives CSAGLAGVYEQYF.

The chain uses TRBV5-1 and TRBJ2-1, with 10 bases identical to TRBD2. V dropped 4 bases and J dropped 8; count of bases not matched to a gene: 6. CDR1 and CDR2 from the germline V gene are SGHRS and YFSETQ. The CDR3 extends over 14 amino acids. The CDR3: CASSKGLAIYEQFF. The CDR3 nucleotides are TGCGCCAGCAGCAAGGGACTAGCGATTTATGAGCAGTTCTTC.

This chain connects TRBV20-1 to TRBJ2-1; the D gene could be TRBD1 or TRBD2 (6 bases each). V was trimmed by 2 bases and J by 8 bases, leaving 16 bases between them. Germline V gene sequence: CDR1 DFQATT, CDR2 SNEGSKA (reference sequence). The CDR3 length is 14 residues. The chain's CDR3 is CSARSRGRGDEQFF. CDR3 bases: TGCAGTGCTAGATCCCGGGGGCGAGGAGATGAGCAGTTCTTC.

The V gene is TRBV20-1, the J gene TRBJ2-3; D possibly corresponds to TRBD1 (5 bases). The CDR3 is 11 amino acids. V lost 5 bases, J lost 6 bases, and 9 bases lay in between. Germline CDR1 reads DFQATT; CDR2 reads SNEGSKA (reference sequence). The CDR3 region is CSAFRVDTQYF. The CDR3 DNA reads TGCAGTGCTTTCAGGGTCGATACGCAGTATTTT.

In the case of this clonotype: An end of the junction does not agree with germline; a read error may underlie this. J is TRBJ2-3 and V is TRBV7-2; D is unresolved. The CDR3 contains 12 residues. Germline V lookup: CDR1 SGHTA, CDR2 FQGNSA. CDR3 DNA sequence: TGTGCCAGCAACTTAGGCGCACTTACGCAGTATTTT. Translating it yields CASNLGALTQYF.

This chain uses TRBV18 with TRBJ2-7; 12 positions agree with TRBD1. Matching the DNA end better, TRBJ2-5 makes the J call doubtful. The CDR3 consists of 16 residues. The V gene's germline CDR1 is KGHSH and CDR2 LQKENI. CDR3 region: CASSPLGTGGRETQYF. Here the CDR3 DNA reads TGTGCCAGCTCACCGCTTGGGACAGGGGGCCGAGAGACCCAGTACTTC.

Here the CDR3 reads CASSPTSGGGQETQYF. The CDR3 DNA follows: TGTGCCAGCAGTCCAACTAGCGGGGGGGGGCAAGAGACCCAGTACTTC. The V call is TRBV12-3 or TRBV12-4, the J call TRBJ2-5, with TRBD2 matching over 13 bases. V lost 5 bases, J lost 2 bases, and 5 bases stayed unmatched. This CDR3 has 16 amino acids.

In its sample, this clonotype was seen a few times. This chain connects TRBV4-3 to TRBJ1-2, with 7 bases that match TRBD1. Germline V gives CDR1 LGHNA, CDR2 YSLEER. The length of the CDR3 is 15 residues. With 4 bases clipped from V and 4 bases from J, the junction kept 9 bases outside the gene matches. The CDR3 DNA sequence: TGCGCCAGCAGCCCCCGACAGGGATCGGGCTATGGCTACACCTTC. Its translation: CASSPRQGSGYGYTF.

The rearrangement links TRBV28 to TRBJ2-1; 7 positions match TRBD1. Germline V gene lookup returns CDR1 MDHEN and CDR2 SYDVKM. CDR3 length equals 13 residues. Germline trimming cut 7 bases from V and 4 bases from J; bases unmatched to any gene: 4. The CDR3 protein is CASKVQGYNEQFF. CDR3 bases: TGTGCCAGCAAGGTACAGGGGTACAATGAGCAGTTCTTC.